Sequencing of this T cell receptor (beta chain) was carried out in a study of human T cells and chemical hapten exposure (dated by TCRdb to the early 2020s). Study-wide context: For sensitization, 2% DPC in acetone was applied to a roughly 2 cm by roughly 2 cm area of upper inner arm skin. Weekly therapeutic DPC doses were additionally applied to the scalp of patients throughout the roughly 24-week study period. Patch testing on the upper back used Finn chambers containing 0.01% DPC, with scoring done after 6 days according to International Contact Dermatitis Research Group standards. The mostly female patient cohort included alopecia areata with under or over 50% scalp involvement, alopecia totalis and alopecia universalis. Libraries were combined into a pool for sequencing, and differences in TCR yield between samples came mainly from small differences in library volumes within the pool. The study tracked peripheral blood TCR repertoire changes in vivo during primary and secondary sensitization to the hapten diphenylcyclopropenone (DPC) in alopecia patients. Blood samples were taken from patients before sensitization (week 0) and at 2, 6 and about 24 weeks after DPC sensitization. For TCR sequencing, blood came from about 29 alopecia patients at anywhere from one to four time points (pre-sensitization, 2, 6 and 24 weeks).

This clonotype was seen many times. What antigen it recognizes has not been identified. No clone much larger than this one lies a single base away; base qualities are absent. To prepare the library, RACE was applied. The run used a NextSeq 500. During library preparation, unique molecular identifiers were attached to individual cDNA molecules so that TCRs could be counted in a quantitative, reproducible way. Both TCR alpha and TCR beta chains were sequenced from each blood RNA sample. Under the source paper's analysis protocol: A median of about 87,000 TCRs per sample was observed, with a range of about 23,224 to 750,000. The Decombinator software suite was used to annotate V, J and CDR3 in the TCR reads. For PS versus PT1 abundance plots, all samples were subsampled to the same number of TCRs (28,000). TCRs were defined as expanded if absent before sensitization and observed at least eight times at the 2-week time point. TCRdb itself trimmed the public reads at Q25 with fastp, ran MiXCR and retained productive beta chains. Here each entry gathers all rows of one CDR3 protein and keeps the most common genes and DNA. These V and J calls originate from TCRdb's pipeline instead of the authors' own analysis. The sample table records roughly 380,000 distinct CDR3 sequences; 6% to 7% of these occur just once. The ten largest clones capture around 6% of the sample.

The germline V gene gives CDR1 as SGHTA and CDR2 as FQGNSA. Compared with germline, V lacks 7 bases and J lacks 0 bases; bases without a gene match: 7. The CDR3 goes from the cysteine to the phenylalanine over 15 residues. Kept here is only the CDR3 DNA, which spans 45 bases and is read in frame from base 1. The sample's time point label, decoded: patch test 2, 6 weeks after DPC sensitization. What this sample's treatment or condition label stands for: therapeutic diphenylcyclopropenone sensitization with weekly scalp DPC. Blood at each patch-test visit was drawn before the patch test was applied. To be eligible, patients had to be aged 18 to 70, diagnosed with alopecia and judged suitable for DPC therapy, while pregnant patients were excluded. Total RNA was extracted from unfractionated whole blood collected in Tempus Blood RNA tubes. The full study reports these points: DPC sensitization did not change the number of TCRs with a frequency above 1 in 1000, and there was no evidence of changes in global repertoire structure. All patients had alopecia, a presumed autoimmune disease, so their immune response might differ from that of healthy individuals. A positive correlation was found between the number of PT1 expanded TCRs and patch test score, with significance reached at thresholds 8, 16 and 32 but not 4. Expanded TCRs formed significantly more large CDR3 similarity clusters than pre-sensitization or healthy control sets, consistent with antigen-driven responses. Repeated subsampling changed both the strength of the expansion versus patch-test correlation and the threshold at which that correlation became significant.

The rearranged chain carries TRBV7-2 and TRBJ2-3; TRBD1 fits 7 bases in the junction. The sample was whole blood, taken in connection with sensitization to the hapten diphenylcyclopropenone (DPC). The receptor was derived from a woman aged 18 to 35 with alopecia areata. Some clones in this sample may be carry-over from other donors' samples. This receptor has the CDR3 CASTQTGKSTDTQYF. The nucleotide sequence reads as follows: TGTGCCAGCACCCAGACAGGGAAAAGCACAGATACGCAGTATTTT.